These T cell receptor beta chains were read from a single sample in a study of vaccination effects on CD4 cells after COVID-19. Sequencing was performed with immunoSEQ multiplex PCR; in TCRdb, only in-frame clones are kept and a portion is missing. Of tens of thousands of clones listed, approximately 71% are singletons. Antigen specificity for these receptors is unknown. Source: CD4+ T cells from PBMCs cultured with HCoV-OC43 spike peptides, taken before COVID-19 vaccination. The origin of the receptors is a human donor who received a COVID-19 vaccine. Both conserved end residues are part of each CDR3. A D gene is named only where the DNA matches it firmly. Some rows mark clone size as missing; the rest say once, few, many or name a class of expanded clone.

CDR3 protein: CASSETTPNTEAFF
clone size: .
D gene: .
V gene: TRBV10-1

CDR3 protein: CASSPNTQTAVNTEAFF
clone size: .
D gene: .
V gene: TRBV18

CDR3 protein: CASSLTLTGDTQYF
clone size: .
D gene: .
V gene: TRBV7-9

CDR3 protein: CASSLIGQGTANYGYTF
clone size: .
D gene: .
V gene: TRBV28

CDR3 protein: CASSVRGVTEAFF
clone size: .
D gene: TRBD1
V gene: TRBV19

CDR3 protein: CASSATGTTQETQYF
clone size: .
D gene: .
V gene: TRBV2

CDR3 protein: CASSSTGTIGDEQFF
clone size: .
D gene: .
V gene: TRBV7-3

CDR3 protein: CASSLQRAGGANVLTF
clone size: .
D gene: .
V gene: TRBV5-1

CDR3 protein: CASGLVLSSGGETQYF
clone size: .
D gene: .
V gene: TRBV12-5

CDR3 protein: CASRASGGVHNEQFF
clone size: .
D gene: TRBD2
V gene: TRBV6-5

CDR3 protein: CASSLQWDKIYNSPLHF
clone size: once
D gene: .
V gene: TRBV5-6

CDR3 protein: CASSPELSSYGYTF
clone size: .
D gene: .
V gene: TRBV18

CDR3 protein: CASSFSRWNTGELFF
clone size: .
D gene: .
V gene: TRBV28